Presented here are 18 T cell receptor beta chains from one specimen sequenced in a study of T and B cells in COVID-19 patients. Multiplex PCR with BIOMED2 TRB-A/B primer pools amplified TRB rearrangements. MiXCR, run by TCRdb on the multiplex PCR reads, gives a single entry per CDR3 protein. The sample includes around 12,000 distinct CDR3 sequences, around 31% of them seen just once. TRB was amplified from about 250-500 ng of blood genomic DNA. The material sequenced was blood. The receptors originated from a human donor with active COVID-19.

This clonotype was recorded a few times. The chain employs TRBV5-1 and TRBJ2-5; TRBD1 is a possible D gene (5 bases). This CDR3 has 13 amino acids. CDR1 is SGHRS, CDR2 YFSETQ, per germline. V was trimmed by 4 bases and J by 2 bases, leaving 9 bases between them. The CDR3 reads CASSTDKQETQYF. The CDR3 region has the DNA TGCGCCAGCAGCACGGACAAGCAAGAGACCCAGTACTTC.

The genes are TRBV18 and TRBJ1-5; weak D call: TRBD1 (5 bases). V lost 3 bases and J 0 bases, leaving 9 bases between the germline ends. Per the germline V gene, CDR1 is KGHSH and CDR2 is LQKENI. This CDR3 is 15 amino acids long. CDR3 region: CASSPQGGSNQPQHF. The CDR3 coding sequence is TGTGCCAGCTCACCCCAGGGAGGTAGCAATCAGCCCCAGCATTTT.

This chain uses TRBV5-8 with TRBJ2-1; D is perhaps TRBD2 (6 bases). This CDR3 is built from 16 residues. Per germline, CDR1 SGHTS and CDR2 YDEGEE. Trimming cost V 6 bases and J 7 bases, with 23 bases left between them. The DNA of the CDR3 is TGTGCCAGCAACTTACCGCTAGGGGAGGATACAAATGAGCAGTTCTTC. This encodes CASNLPLGEDTNEQFF. Together with reference TRBV5-8 and TRBJ2-1, the CDR3 gives the full variable domain: EAGVTQSPTHLIKTRGQQATLRCSPISGHTSVYWYQQALGLGLQFLLWYDEGEERNRGNFPPRFSGRQFPNYSSELNVNALELEDSALYLCASNLPLGEDTNEQFFGPGTRLTVL.

The chain has TRBV18 and TRBJ2-5; a possible D gene is TRBD2 (6 bases). The germline gives CDR1 KGHSH, CDR2 LQKENI. This CDR3 region has 12 residues. Trimming shortened V by 6 bases and J by 5 bases, and 10 bases separated the two germline ends. CDR3 nucleotide sequence: TGTGCCAGCTCGCCGAGCGGGGAGACCCAGTACTTC. Protein sequence: CASSPSGETQYF.

The chain combines TRBV18 with TRBJ2-3; weak D call: TRBD2 (6 bases). The V end was cut by 3 bases, the J end by 8 bases, with 18 bases between. Germline V gene lookup returns CDR1 KGHSH and CDR2 LQKENI. The CDR3 runs 15 residues. CDR3 sequence: CASSPEGPMGRTQYF. The CDR3 DNA follows: TGTGCCAGCTCACCGGAGGGGCCAATGGGGCGTACGCAGTATTTT.

The CDR3 spells CASSLKGFGTGELFF. CDR3 DNA: TGCGCCAGCAGCCTCAAAGGGTTCGGCACCGGGGAGCTGTTTTTT. The gene calls are TRBV4-3 and TRBJ2-2; unclear D gene. Germline CDR1 and CDR2: LGHNA and YSLEER. This CDR3 has 15 residues. The V and J ends lost 4 bases and 4 bases respectively, with 13 bases between them.

By proportion, this clonotype is medium-sized. The chain links TRBV15 to TRBJ1-2, with no clear D. V lost 5 bases to trimming and J lost 2 bases, with 9 bases between them. CDR3 length equals 13 residues. Germline lookup yields CDR1 LNHNV and CDR2 YYDKDF (reference sequence). CDR3 protein: CATSQDTNYGYTF. The DNA for the CDR3 is TGTGCCACCAGCCAAGACACAAACTATGGCTACACCTTC. Variable domain in full (rest from reference TRBV15 and TRBJ1-2): DAMVIQNPRYQVTQFGKPVTLSCSQTLNHNVMYWYQQKSSQAPKLLFHYYDKDFNNEADTPDNFQSRRPNTSFCFLDIRSPGLGDTAMYLCATSQDTNYGYTFGSGTRLTVV.

V is TRBV30 and J is TRBJ1-5; D gene ambiguous. The CDR3 is made up of 14 amino acids. Trimming took 5 bases from V and 0 from J, leaving 11 bases between them. Germline lookup yields CDR1 GTSNPN and CDR2 SVGIG (reference sequence). The CDR3 protein is CAWGNIYSNQPQHF. In DNA, the CDR3 is TGTGCCTGGGGAAATATATATAGCAATCAGCCCCAGCATTTT.

The chain couples TRBV19 to TRBJ1-5; no clear D. Germline loops: CDR1 LNHDA, CDR2 SQIVND (reference sequence). Trimming removed 3 bases from V and 3 bases from J, with 12 bases in between. The CDR3 extends over 15 amino acids. The CDR3 DNA sequence: TGTGCCAGTAGTATTGCGTCAGGCCACAATCAGCCCCAGCATTTT. Translating it yields CASSIASGHNQPQHF.

This chain uses TRBV10-3 with TRBJ2-3; 10 positions agree with TRBD2. The CDR3 is 16 residues long. The J segment lost 2 bases and the V segment lost 5 bases, leaving 7 bases of the junction unmatched. Looked up from germline, CDR1 is ENHRY and CDR2 is SYGVKD. CDR3 in amino acids: CAISSGGASPTDTQYF. CDR3 DNA: TGTGCCATCAGTAGCGGGGGGGCCAGCCCCACAGATACGCAGTATTTT.

J is TRBJ2-5 and V is TRBV6-5; 7 nucleotides line up with TRBD2. Losses at the gene ends were 3 bases for V and 0 bases for J; bases not matched to a gene: 7. The germline CDR1 and CDR2 sequences are MNHEY and SVGAGI. The CDR3 consists of 16 residues. The CDR3 DNA follows: TGTGCCAGCAGTTATTACCCTAGCGGACACCAAGAGACCCAGTACTTC. This encodes CASSYYPSGHQETQYF.

By its share, this clonotype is medium-sized. This chain connects TRBV29-1 to TRBJ2-1; 13 bases align to TRBD2. Germline V gene lookup returns CDR1 SQVTM and CDR2 ANQGSEA. This CDR3 contains 17 residues. Trimming at V came to 7 bases and at J to 3 bases, leaving 12 bases not matched to a gene. This chain's CDR3 is CSAKRTSGGLGYNEQFF. In nucleotides, the CDR3 is TGCAGCGCCAAACGGACTAGCGGGGGCTTAGGCTACAATGAGCAGTTCTTC.

In regard to this clonotype: This may come from a read error, since a much larger clone is one base off. This chain uses TRBV18 with TRBJ2-7, with 9 bases matching TRBD1. The CDR3 runs to 15 residues. From germline, CDR1 is KGHSH and CDR2 LQKENI. The CDR3 region is CSSSPSTGGPYEQYF. CDR3 DNA: TGTTCCAGCTCACCGTCGACAGGGGGGCCCTACGAGCAGTACTTC.

This clonotype has a handful of counts. The rearrangement uses TRBV30 and TRBJ1-5; 7 bases line up with TRBD1. The CDR3 has 16 amino acids. Germline CDR1 is GTSNPN and CDR2 is SVGIG (reference sequence). The V and J ends lost 2 bases and 0 bases, in that order; junction bases with no gene match: 7. CDR3 sequence: CAWSLGGLYSNQPQHF. The DNA for the CDR3 is TGTGCCTGGAGTTTAGGGGGCCTATATAGCAATCAGCCCCAGCATTTT. The variable domain in full, with the rest retrieved from reference TRBV30 and TRBJ1-5, is SQTIHQWPATLVQPVGSPLSLECTVEGTSNPNLYWYRQAAGRGLQLLFYSVGIGQISSEVPQNLSASRPQDRQFILSSKKLLLSDSGFYLCAWSLGGLYSNQPQHFGDGTRLSIL.

This clonotype was seen only a few times. The chain carries TRBV30 and TRBJ1-6, with TRBD1 as a possible D gene (5 bases). The CDR3 spans 13 residues. Germline assignment: CDR1 GTSNPN and CDR2 SVGIG (reference sequence). V lost 1 base to trimming and J lost 9 bases, with 10 bases between them. The CDR3 loop is CAWSGRAGSPLHF. The CDR3 region has the DNA TGTGCCTGGAGTGGCAGGGCAGGTTCACCCCTCCACTTT.

The rearrangement joins TRBV6-6 to TRBJ2-3, with 9 bases matching TRBD2. V gave up 4 bases and J gave up 1 base; unmatched junction bases: 12. The germline V gene encodes CDR1 MNHNY and CDR2 SVGAGI (reference sequence). The CDR3 spans 18 residues. The CDR3 loop reads CASSLSGSIAGGTDTQYF. DNA of the CDR3: TGTGCCAGCAGTTTATCGGGGTCGATAGCGGGGGGCACAGATACGCAGTATTTT.

This clonotype is categorized as medium-sized (0.01 to 0.1%). The rearrangement links TRBV18 to TRBJ2-5; 8 bases are a match to TRBD2. Germline lookup yields CDR1 KGHSH and CDR2 LQKENI. Trimming removed 3 bases from V and 3 bases from J; junction bases left unmatched: 3. The CDR3 has 14 amino acids. The DNA for the CDR3 is TGTGCCAGCTCACCTGCACTAGCGGAAGAGACCCAGTACTTC. Protein sequence: CASSPALAEETQYF.

This clonotype is medium-sized. The chain combines TRBV19 with TRBJ2-6; TRBD1 agrees at 7 bases. Per the germline V gene, CDR1 is LNHDA and CDR2 is SQIVND (reference sequence). The CDR3 contains 16 residues. V was pared by 7 bases and J by 0 bases, with 6 bases of the junction left unmatched. CDR3 protein: CASTGQALSGANVLTF. DNA of the CDR3: TGTGCCAGTACCGGACAGGCACTCTCTGGGGCCAACGTCCTGACTTTC.